This TCR beta chain is from a study of T-cell memory formation after mild COVID-19. Findings and limits, study-wide: CD4+ contracting clones were mainly CM and EM; CD8+ ones, EMRA.

V lost 3 bases and J lost 7, with 13 bases in between. CDR1 and CDR2 (germline): MGHDK, SYGVNS. This CDR3 comprises 14 residues. Each CDR3 protein is one row after TCRdb ran MiXCR on the 5' RACE reads. The table lists about 400,000 distinct CDR3 sequences, 16% of them singletons. The sample holds one count of this clonotype. Antigen unknown. Input material: PBMCs or a T cell subset sorted from them (not recorded which). This TCR was recovered from a man aged 18-30 years who had mild COVID-19 (a few samples of this study predate the infection). Cell type and time point are not known. The V call is TRBV25-1, the J call TRBJ1-3; perhaps TRBD1 as D (5 bases). The CDR3 loop is CASSDFDRPNTIYF. In nucleotides, the CDR3 is TGTGCCAGCAGTGACTTCGACAGACCGAACACCATATATTTT. The complete variable domain, with remaining parts taken from reference TRBV25-1 and TRBJ1-3, reads EADIYQTPRYLVIGTGKKITLECSQTMGHDKMYWYQQDPGMELHLIHYSYGVNSTEKGDLSSESTVSRIRTEHFPLTLESARPSHTSQYLCASSDFDRPNTIYFGEGSWLTVV.